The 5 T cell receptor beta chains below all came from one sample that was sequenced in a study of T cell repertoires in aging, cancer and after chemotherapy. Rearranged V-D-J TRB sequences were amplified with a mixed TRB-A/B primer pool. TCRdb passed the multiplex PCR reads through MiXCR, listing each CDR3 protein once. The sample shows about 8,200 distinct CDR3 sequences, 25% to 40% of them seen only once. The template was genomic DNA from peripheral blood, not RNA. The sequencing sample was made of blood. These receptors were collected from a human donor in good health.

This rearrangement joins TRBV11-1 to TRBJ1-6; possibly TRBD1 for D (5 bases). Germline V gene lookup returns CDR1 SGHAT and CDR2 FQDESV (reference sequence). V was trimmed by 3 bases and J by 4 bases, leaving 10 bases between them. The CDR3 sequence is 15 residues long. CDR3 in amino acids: CASSFVPGYNSPLHF. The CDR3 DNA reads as TGTGCCAGCAGCTTCGTCCCAGGGTATAATTCACCCCTCCACTTT.

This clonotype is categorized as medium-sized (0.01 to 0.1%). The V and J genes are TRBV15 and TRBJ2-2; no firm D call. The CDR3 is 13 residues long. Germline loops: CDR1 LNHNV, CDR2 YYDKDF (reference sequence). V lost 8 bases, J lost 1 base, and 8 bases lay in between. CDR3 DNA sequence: TGTGCCACCTCCCACGTGAACACCGGGGAGCTGTTTTTT. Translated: CATSHVNTGELFF.

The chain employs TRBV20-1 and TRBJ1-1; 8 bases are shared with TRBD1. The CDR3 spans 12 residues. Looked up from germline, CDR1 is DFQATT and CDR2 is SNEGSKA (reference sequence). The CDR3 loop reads CCRTGKVTEAFF. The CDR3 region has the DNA TGCTGTAGGACAGGGAAGGTCACTGAAGCTTTCTTT.

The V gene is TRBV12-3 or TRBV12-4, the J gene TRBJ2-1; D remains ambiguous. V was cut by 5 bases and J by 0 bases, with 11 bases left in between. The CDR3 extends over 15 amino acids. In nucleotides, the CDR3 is TGTGCCAGCAGTGGCGTAAGGTACTCCTACAATGAGCAGTTCTTC. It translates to CASSGVRYSYNEQFF.

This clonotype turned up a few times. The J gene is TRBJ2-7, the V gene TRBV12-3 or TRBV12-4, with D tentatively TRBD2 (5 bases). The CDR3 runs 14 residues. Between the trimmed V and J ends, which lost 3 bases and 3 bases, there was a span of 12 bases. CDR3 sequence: CASSLGSSGYEQYF. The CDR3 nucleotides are TGTGCCAGCAGTTTGGGGTCCAGCGGCTACGAGCAGTACTTC.